This T cell receptor beta chain was identified during a study of blood T cell repertoires in COVID-19. This table comes from immunoSEQ multiplex PCR, and its TCRdb copy is limited to in-frame clones, with some not included. The table includes approximately 440,000 clones, around 90% detected once. V lost 2 bases to trimming and J lost 3 bases; unmatched junction nucleotides: 7. The germline CDR1 and CDR2 sequences are SGDLS and YYNGEE. This CDR3 has 15 amino acids. The genes are TRBV9 and TRBJ1-1, with 7 nucleotides matching TRBD1. The specimen was PBMCs or T cells enriched from blood (not recorded which). The source of this sequence is a woman between 18 and 29 years old who had recovered from COVID-19. As DNA, the CDR3 is TGTGCCAGCAGCGTTTTACAGGGGCCTTACACTGAAGCTTTCTTT. Translated, it gives CASSVLQGPYTEAFF. The variable domain in full, with the rest retrieved from reference TRBV9 and TRBJ1-1, is DSGVTQTPKHLITATGQRVTLRCSPRSGDLSVYWYQQSLDQGLQFLIQYYNGEERAKGNILERFSAQQFPDLHSELNLSSLELGDSALYFCASSVLQGPYTEAFFGQGTRLTVV.